The T cell receptor (beta chain) described here comes from a study of cytomegalovirus exposure and HLA in healthy donors. Whole-study results and caveats: Most CMV-associated TCR beta chains appeared HLA-restricted in a later analysis.

About this clone itself: The antigen is not known.

PCR employed 60 Vbeta and 13 Jbeta primers. Profiling relied on immunoSEQ multiplex PCR, and the TCRdb table lists in-frame clones only, not all of them. The data show approximately 150,000 clones, approximately 71% seen once. CDR1 is MNHEY and CDR2 is SVGAGI in the germline V gene. This CDR3 spans 15 amino acids. With V trimmed by 2 bases and J by 10 bases, 4 bases remained unmatched. The chain has TRBV6-5 and TRBJ1-6, with 11 bases matching TRBD1. The receptor was derived from a man over 45 in good health and CMV-seronegative. The sample consisted of PBMCs. The CDR3 nucleotides read TGTGCCAGCAGTTACCTGGACAGGGGGCGATCACCCCTCCACTTT. Its protein is CASSYLDRGRSPLHF.